One sample yielded the 3 T cell receptor beta chains listed below, sequenced in a study of blood T cell repertoires in COVID-19 (dated by TCRdb to 2018 to 2020). Receptors were amplified or captured by the immunoSEQ multiplex PCR assay. TCRdb carries this immuneACCESS record with in-frame sequences only. Its versions omit some clonotypes, under half of them owing to an unresolved V gene in the studies checked, with the rest unexplained. Counted in this sample were under 300,000 clones; 86% of them appeared once. The top ten clones comprise 3% of the sample. Sequenced material: peripheral blood. These receptors originate from a woman in her 30s with active or convalescent COVID-19.

V is TRBV28 and J is TRBJ2-7; TRBD1 agrees at 7 bases. CDR3 size: 14 residues. V dropped 8 bases and J dropped 3; count of bases not matched to a gene: 10. Germline V gene sequence: CDR1 MDHEN, CDR2 SYDVKM. The CDR3 DNA follows: TGTGCCAGCCGTGGGGCAGGGGGAAACTACGAGCAGTACTTC. This sequence encodes CASRGAGGNYEQYF.

J is TRBJ1-5 and V is TRBV10-1; D not resolved. Germline CDR1 and CDR2: WNHNN and SYGVQD (reference sequence). The germline V and J ends were trimmed by 1 base and 9 bases, with 10 bases remaining between them. The CDR3 runs to 13 residues. The CDR3 DNA reads TGCGCCAGCAGTGAGTACAGTCCCATGCCCCAGCATTTT. Its translation is CASSEYSPMPQHF.

This clone has just one count. The rearrangement links TRBV5-1 to TRBJ2-3, with a possible D match to TRBD1 (6 bases). CDR1 is SGHRS, CDR2 YFSETQ, per germline. The CDR3 covers 16 residues. Trimming took 0 bases from V and 5 from J, leaving 16 bases between them. CDR3 in amino acids: CASSLDGTWAQDTQYF. In DNA, the CDR3 is TGCGCCAGCAGCTTGGATGGGACATGGGCACAAGATACGCAGTATTTT.